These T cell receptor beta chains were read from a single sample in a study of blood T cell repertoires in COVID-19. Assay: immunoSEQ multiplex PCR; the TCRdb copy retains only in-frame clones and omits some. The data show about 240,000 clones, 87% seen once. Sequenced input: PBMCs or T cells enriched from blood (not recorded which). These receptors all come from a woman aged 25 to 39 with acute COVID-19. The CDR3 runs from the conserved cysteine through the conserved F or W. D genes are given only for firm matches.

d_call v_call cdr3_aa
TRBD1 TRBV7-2 CASSQTGPTNQPQHF
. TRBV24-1 CATPLETELNTGELFF
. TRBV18 CASSPQGPTEAFF
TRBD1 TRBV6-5 CASRGDRSNTEAFF
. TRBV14 CASSPLEGNTEAFF
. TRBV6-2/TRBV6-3 CASSSGLDSPLHF
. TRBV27 CASSLSGLVALSRVNTEAFF
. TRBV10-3 CAISVMAGENTEAFF
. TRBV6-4 CASSDSGDSRGYTF
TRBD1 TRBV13 CASSLGGQGLLNTEAFF
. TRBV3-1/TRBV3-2 CASSLYGGGARINEQFF
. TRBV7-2 CASSFHRDGELFF
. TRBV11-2 CASSSNPRATENQPQHF
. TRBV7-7 CASSPRPQGNTEAFF
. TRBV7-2 CASSLDRRNEKLFF
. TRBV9 CASSVAQIDTQYF
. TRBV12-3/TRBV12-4 CASSPEGTYGYTF
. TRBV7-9 CASSSTASNQPQHF
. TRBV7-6 CASSLVFQETQYF
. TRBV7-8 CASSGPGGYGYTF
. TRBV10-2 CASSGASNEKLFF
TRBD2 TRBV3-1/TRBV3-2 CASSQDISGGNEQFF
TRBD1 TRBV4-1 CASSVPGTGNRDEQFF
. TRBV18 CASSERTVHNEQFF
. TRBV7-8 CASSRIFQEGGGNTEAFF
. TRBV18 CASYPRQGFADTQYF
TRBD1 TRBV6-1 CASSERTGGSYEQYF
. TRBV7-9 CASSLSRTADNEQFF
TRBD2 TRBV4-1 CASSQVPSGGSYEQYF
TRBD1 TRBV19 CASSIDRVEQPQHF
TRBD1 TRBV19 CASLPDRVSLNGYTF
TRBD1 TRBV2 CASQGAHQPQHF
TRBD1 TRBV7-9 CASSQRDRGLYGYTF